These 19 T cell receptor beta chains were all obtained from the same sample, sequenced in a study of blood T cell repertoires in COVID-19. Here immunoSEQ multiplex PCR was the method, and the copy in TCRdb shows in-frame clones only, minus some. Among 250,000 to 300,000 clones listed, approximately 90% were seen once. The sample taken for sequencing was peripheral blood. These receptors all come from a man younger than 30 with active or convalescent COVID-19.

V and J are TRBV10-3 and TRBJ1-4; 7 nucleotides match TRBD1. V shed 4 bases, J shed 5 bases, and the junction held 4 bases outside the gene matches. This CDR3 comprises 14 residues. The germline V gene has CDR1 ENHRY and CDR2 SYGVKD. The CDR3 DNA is TGTGCCATCAGTGTACAAGGGGGCAATGAAAAACTGTTTTTT. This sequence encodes CAISVQGGNEKLFF.

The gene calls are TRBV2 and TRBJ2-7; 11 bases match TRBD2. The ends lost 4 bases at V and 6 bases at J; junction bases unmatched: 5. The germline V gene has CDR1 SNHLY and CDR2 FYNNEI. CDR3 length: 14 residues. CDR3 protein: CASSGTSGSLEQYF. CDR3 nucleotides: TGTGCCAGCAGTGGAACTAGCGGGAGCCTCGAGCAGTACTTC.

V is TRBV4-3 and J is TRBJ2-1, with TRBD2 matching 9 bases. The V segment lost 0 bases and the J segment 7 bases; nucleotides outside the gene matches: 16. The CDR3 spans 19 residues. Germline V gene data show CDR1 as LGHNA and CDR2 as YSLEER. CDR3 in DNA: TGCGCCAGCAGCCAAGACACTCTTTCGGCGGGAGGGCCCTCTAATGAGCAGTTCTTC. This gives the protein CASSQDTLSAGGPSNEQFF.

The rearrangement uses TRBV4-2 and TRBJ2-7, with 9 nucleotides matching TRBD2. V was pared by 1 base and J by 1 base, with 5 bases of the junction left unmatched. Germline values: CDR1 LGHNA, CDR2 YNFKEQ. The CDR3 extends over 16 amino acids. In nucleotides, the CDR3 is TGTGCCAGCAGCCAAGGTCCACTAGCGGGTTCCTACGAGCAGTACTTC. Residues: CASSQGPLAGSYEQYF.

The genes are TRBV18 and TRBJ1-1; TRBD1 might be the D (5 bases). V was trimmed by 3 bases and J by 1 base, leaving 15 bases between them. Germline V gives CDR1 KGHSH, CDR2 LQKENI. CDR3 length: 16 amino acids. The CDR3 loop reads CASSPRVGQKNTEAFF. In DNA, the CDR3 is TGTGCCAGCTCACCCAGGGTGGGTCAGAAGAACACTGAAGCTTTCTTT.

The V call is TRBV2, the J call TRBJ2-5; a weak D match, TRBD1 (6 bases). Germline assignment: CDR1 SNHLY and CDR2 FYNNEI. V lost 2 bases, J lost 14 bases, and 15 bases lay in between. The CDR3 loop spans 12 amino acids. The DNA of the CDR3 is TGTGCCAGCAGTGAAATGGGGGCAGGAGAATACTTC. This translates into CASSEMGAGEYF.

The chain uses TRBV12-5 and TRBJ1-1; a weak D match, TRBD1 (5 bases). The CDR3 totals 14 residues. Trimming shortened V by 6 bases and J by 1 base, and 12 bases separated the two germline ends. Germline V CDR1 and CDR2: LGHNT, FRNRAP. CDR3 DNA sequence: TGTGCTAGTGGACCACAGGTATCGAACACTGAAGCTTTCTTT. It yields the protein CASGPQVSNTEAFF.

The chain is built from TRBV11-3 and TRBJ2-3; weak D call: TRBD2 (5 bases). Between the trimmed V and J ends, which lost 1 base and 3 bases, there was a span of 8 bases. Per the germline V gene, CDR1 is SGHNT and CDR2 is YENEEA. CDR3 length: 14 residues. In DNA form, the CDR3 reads TGTGCCAGCAGCTTAGTCCGAGGGACAGATACGCAGTATTTT. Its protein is CASSLVRGTDTQYF.

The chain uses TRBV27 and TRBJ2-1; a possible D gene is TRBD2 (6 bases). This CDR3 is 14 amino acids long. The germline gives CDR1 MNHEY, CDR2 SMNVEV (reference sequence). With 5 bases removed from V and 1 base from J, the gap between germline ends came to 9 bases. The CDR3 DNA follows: TGTGCCAGCAGTCTAGCGCCGTCCTACAATGAGCAGTTCTTC. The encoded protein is CASSLAPSYNEQFF.

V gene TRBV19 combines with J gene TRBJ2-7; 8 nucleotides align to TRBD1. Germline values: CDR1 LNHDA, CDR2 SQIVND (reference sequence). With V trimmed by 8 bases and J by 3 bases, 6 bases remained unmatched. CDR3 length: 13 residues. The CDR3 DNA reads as TGTGCCAGTTCTAGGGACAGGAACTACGAGCAGTACTTC. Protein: CASSRDRNYEQYF.

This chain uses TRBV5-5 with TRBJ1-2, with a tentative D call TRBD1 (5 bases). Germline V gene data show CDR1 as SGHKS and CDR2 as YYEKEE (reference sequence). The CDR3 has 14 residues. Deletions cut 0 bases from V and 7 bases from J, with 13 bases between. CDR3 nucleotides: TGTGCCAGCAGCTTGGTCGGGGGTGATGGTGGCTACACCTTC. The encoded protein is CASSLVGGDGGYTF.

CDR3 in DNA: TGTGCCAGTAGACAGACACCCACAGATACGCAGTATTTT. Protein: CASRQTPTDTQYF. This rearrangement joins TRBV19 to TRBJ2-3; D not certain. The CDR3 is 13 amino acids. The V gene's germline CDR1 is LNHDA and CDR2 SQIVND (reference sequence). V was shortened by 6 bases and J by 2 bases, with 9 bases between the two germline ends. Variable domain in full (rest from reference TRBV19 and TRBJ2-3): DGGITQSPKYLFRKEGQNVTLSCEQNLNHDAMYWYRQDPGQGLRLIYYSQIVNDFQKGDIAEGYSVSREKKESFPLTVTSAQKNPTAFYLCASRQTPTDTQYFGPGTRLTVL.

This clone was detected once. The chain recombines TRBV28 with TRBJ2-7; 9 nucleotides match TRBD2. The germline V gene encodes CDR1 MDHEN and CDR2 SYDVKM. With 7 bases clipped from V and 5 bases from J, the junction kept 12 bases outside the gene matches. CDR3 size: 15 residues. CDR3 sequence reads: CASKSTAGGPHEQYF. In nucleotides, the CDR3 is TGTGCCAGCAAATCAACGGCGGGAGGGCCCCACGAGCAGTACTTC.

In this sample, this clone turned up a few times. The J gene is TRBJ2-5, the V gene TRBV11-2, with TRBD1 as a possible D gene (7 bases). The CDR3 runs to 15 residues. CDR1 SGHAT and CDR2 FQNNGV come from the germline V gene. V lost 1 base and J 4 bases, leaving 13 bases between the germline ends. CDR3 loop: CASSLGGGGPETQYF. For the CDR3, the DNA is TGTGCCAGCAGCTTAGGCGGAGGGGGCCCAGAGACCCAGTACTTC.

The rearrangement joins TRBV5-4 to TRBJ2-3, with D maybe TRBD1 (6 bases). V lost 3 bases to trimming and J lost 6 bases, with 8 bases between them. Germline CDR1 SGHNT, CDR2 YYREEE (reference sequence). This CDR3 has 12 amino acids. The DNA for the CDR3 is TGTGCCAGCAGCTCTCAGGGGGATACGCAGTATTTT. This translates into CASSSQGDTQYF.

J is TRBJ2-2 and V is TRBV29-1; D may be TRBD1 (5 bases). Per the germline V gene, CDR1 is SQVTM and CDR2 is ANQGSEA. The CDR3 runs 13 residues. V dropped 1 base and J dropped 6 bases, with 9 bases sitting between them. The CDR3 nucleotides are TGCAGCGTTGAAGGGACAAGGGCCGGGGAGCTGTTTTTT. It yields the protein CSVEGTRAGELFF.

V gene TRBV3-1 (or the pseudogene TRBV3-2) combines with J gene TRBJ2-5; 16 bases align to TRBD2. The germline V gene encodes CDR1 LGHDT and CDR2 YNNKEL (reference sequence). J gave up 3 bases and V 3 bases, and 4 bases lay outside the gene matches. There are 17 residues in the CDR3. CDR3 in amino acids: CASSQGLAGGPEETQYF. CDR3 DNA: TGTGCCAGCAGCCAGGGACTAGCGGGAGGGCCGGAAGAGACCCAGTACTTC.

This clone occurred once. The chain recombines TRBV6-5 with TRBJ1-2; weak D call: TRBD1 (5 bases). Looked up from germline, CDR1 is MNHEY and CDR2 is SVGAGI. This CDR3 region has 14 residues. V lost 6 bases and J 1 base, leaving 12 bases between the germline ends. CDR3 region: CASRRLTDNYGYTF. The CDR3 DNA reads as TGTGCCAGCAGGAGGTTGACAGATAACTATGGCTACACCTTC.

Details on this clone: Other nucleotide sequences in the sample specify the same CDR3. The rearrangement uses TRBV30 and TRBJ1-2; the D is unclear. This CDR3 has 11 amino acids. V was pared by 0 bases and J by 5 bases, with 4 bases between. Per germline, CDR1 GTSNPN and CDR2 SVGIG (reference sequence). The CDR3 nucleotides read TGTGCCTGGAGTGTCTCGTATGGCTACACCTTC. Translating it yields CAWSVSYGYTF.